The present T cell receptor (beta chain) was sequenced within a study of OX40 agonist ivuxolimab in advanced cancers. Study in general: Cancers in dose escalation were hepatocellular, melanoma, renal cell and head and neck. Patients with prior anti-PD-1, anti-PD-L1 or anti-CTLA-4 therapy were eligible; 35% to 45% had some.

This clone has a single count. If patients had autoimmune disease history or systemic immunosuppression, they were excluded. Blood sampling took place at baseline, cycle 4 day 1, and cycle 7 day 1. This CDR3 has 12 amino acids. V dropped 4 bases and J dropped 3 bases, with 8 bases sitting between them. Germline V gene sequence: CDR1 SGHDT, CDR2 YYEEEE. The assay was immunoSEQ multiplex PCR, and TCRdb's table has in-frame clones only and misses some. The profile shows some 52,000 clones, 90% to 95% of them singletons. The rearrangement joins TRBV5-6 to TRBJ2-7; D not certain. This TCR was recovered from an adult with an advanced solid tumor such as melanoma, head and neck, liver or kidney cancer. The sample here was CD4+ or CD8+ T cells sorted from blood, taken in a trial of the OX40 agonist ivuxolimab. CDR3 protein: CASSRDFYEQYF. The DNA of the CDR3 is TGTGCCAGCAGCAGGGATTTCTACGAGCAGTACTTC.